Many counts were recorded for the clone carrying this TCR beta chain. The data are from a study of T cells in Graves' hyperthyroidism and ophthalmopathy. Study at large: Specimen type is peripheral blood, collected at initial diagnosis prior to any treatment.

The source material, RNA transcripts, was used to amplify TCR beta CDR3 regions. The TCR CDR3 first-round RT-PCR relied on the HTBI primer set. One entry per CDR3 protein, called by TCRdb with MiXCR from the multiplex PCR reads. This sample carries hundreds of thousands of distinct CDR3 sequences, around 21% of them seen once, and the ten largest clones take approximately 30%. Uncontrolled infection, other autoimmune disease, pregnancy or lactation disqualified patients from enrolment. The sequence was obtained from a man between 25 and 39 years old with Graves' ophthalmopathy. Sequencing used blood.

The chain's CDR3 is CASSLSRRDQPQHF. The CDR3 DNA follows: TGTGCCAGCAGTTTATCCCGCCGTGACCAGCCCCAGCATTTT. This sequence joins TRBV12-3 or TRBV12-4 and TRBJ1-5; no clear D gene. The CDR3 sequence is 14 residues long. The V gene lost 2 bases and the J gene lost 7 bases, with 12 bases spanning the gap.